The 23 T cell receptor beta chains below come from one sample, sequenced in a study of blood T cell repertoires in COVID-19. Method: immunoSEQ multiplex PCR; TCRdb's copy keeps in-frame clones and lacks some. The sample has about 270,000 clones, more than 70% seen once. Input material: PBMCs or T cells enriched from blood (not recorded which). Every receptor here comes from a woman between 40 and 50 years old with acute COVID-19.

This chain links TRBV28 with TRBJ1-6, with TRBD1 matching 8 bases. The germline V gene encodes CDR1 MDHEN and CDR2 SYDVKM. This CDR3 has 13 residues. The V gene end was trimmed by 10 bases and the J gene end by 8 bases; junction bases not matched to a gene: 7. CDR3 DNA: TGTGCCACCTTGGACAGGGCCGATTCACCCCTCCACTTT. Its protein is CATLDRADSPLHF.

The rearrangement links TRBV10-3 to TRBJ1-2, with D uncertain. CDR3 length: 13 residues. The germline CDR1 and CDR2 sequences are ENHRY and SYGVKD. Trimming left V 6 bases short and J 6 bases short, with 14 bases between. DNA for the CDR3: TGTGCCATCAGGACCGTGGGCCAGAATGGCTACACCTTC. Translation gives CAIRTVGQNGYTF.

V usage is TRBV28 and J usage is TRBJ2-5; weak D call: TRBD1 (6 bases). Germline V gene lookup returns CDR1 MDHEN and CDR2 SYDVKM. Trimming cost V 7 bases and J 2 bases, with 20 bases left between them. CDR3 size: 16 residues. The chain's CDR3 is CASIKGDGTPQETQYF. The CDR3 DNA follows: TGTGCCAGCATCAAAGGGGACGGGACACCTCAAGAGACCCAGTACTTC. The whole variable domain, filled in from reference TRBV28 and TRBJ2-5, reads DVKVTQSSRYLVKRTGEKVFLECVQDMDHENMFWYRQDPGLGLRLIYFSYDVKMKEKGDIPEGYSVSREKKERFSLILESASTNQTSMYLCASIKGDGTPQETQYFGPGTRLLVL.

This clone appeared once. This sequence joins TRBV18 and TRBJ1-1, with D possibly matching TRBD1 (5 bases). Deletions cut 3 bases from V and 0 bases from J, with 17 bases between. Germline V gives CDR1 KGHSH, CDR2 LQKENI. CDR3 length equals 17 residues. The DNA of the CDR3 is TGTGCCAGCTCACCGGGAGGGGCTGGTGGGTTGAACACTGAAGCTTTCTTT. This gives the protein CASSPGGAGGLNTEAFF.

This clone was seen once. This chain connects TRBV3-1 (or the pseudogene TRBV3-2) to TRBJ2-1; TRBD2 matches at 8 bases. This CDR3 is built from 15 residues. CDR1 LGHDT and CDR2 YNNKEL come from the germline V gene (reference sequence). Trimming removed 4 bases from V and 4 bases from J; junction bases left unmatched: 6. The CDR3 coding sequence is TGTGCCAGCAGCCTAGCGGGAAGGGGTTACAATGAGCAGTTCTTC. Its translation is CASSLAGRGYNEQFF.

This rearrangement joins TRBV5-1 to TRBJ2-1; 13 positions match TRBD2. The CDR3 is 18 residues long. V shed 2 bases and J 1 base; nucleotides not matched to a gene: 6. In germline, CDR1 is SGHRS, CDR2 YFSETQ. This CDR3 is CASSFGLAGVGSYNEQFF. The CDR3 nucleotides are TGCGCCAGCAGCTTTGGACTAGCGGGAGTTGGGTCCTACAATGAGCAGTTCTTC.

The rearrangement links TRBV13 to TRBJ1-1; TRBD1 aligns across 10 bases. The CDR3 totals 15 residues. Germline V gene data show CDR1 as PRHDT and CDR2 as FYEKMQ (reference sequence). Trimming took 4 bases from V and 11 from J; bases not matched to a gene: 13. CDR3 sequence reads: CASSSRQGAQLVAFF. DNA of the CDR3: TGTGCCAGCAGCTCCCGACAGGGGGCTCAGCTGGTGGCTTTCTTT.

V gene TRBV18 combines with J gene TRBJ1-1; 7 bases are shared with TRBD1. After removal of 6 bases from V and 0 bases from J, the junction contained 4 bases not matched to a gene. CDR3 length equals 14 residues. Looked up from germline, CDR1 is KGHSH and CDR2 is LQKENI. The CDR3 loop reads CASSATGLNTEAFF. CDR3 sequence (DNA): TGTGCCAGCTCCGCGACAGGGCTGAACACTGAAGCTTTCTTT.

The chain combines TRBV9 with TRBJ2-2; no clear D gene. Germline loops: CDR1 SGDLS, CDR2 YYNGEE. This CDR3 comprises 12 residues. Trimming took off 1 base at V and 6 bases at J, with 4 bases between the two ends. This CDR3 reads CASSVFSGELFF. CDR3 in DNA: TGTGCCAGCAGCGTATTCTCCGGGGAGCTGTTTTTT.

As concerns this clone: This sample also contains other DNA sequences that code for the same CDR3. This sequence joins TRBV19 and TRBJ2-1; D uncertain. This CDR3 region has 13 residues. Per germline, CDR1 LNHDA and CDR2 SQIVND (reference sequence). The V end lost 3 bases, the J end lost 3 bases, and 6 bases lay between the germline ends. The CDR3 here is CASSINNYNEQFF. Here the CDR3 DNA reads TGTGCCAGTAGTATCAACAACTACAATGAGCAGTTCTTC.

The chain combines TRBV12-2 with TRBJ1-2; the D segment call TRBD1 is taken from the table without a DNA check. TRBV12-2 is recorded as a pseudogene. The length of the CDR3 is 15 residues. This chain's CDR3 is CASRLDPKTRYGYTF. DNA for the CDR3: TGTGCAAGTCGCTTAGATCCCAAAACACGCTATGGCTACACCTTC.

The CDR3 DNA reads as TGTGCCTGGAGTTCCGGGGGAACTAATGAAAAACTGTTTTTT. Amino acid sequence: CAWSSGGTNEKLFF. The chain combines TRBV30 with TRBJ1-4; tentatively, D is TRBD1 (5 bases). This CDR3 spans 14 amino acids. Germline V gene sequence: CDR1 GTSNPN, CDR2 SVGIG (reference sequence). With 2 bases removed from V and 1 base from J, the gap between germline ends came to 8 bases.

The CDR3 DNA reads as TGCAGCGTTGTTCCTTTGAACACTGAAGCTTTCTTT. It is translated as CSVVPLNTEAFF. The chain combines TRBV29-1 with TRBJ1-1; no reliable D call. This CDR3 has 12 residues. Germline-derived CDR1 and CDR2 are SQVTM and ANQGSEA. Trimming took off 4 bases at V and 0 bases at J, with 6 bases between the two ends.

The chain uses TRBV7-8 and TRBJ2-1; 10 positions agree with TRBD2. The germline V gene has CDR1 SGHVS and CDR2 FQNEAQ. This CDR3 has 19 residues. V lost 5 bases to trimming and J lost 0 bases; unmatched junction nucleotides: 13. The DNA for the CDR3 is TGTGCCAGCAGCAGATTAACCGGGACTAGCGCGAGCTCCTACAATGAGCAGTTCTTC. Translating it yields CASSRLTGTSASSYNEQFF.

The chain is built from TRBV15 and TRBJ1-2; 9 nucleotides align to TRBD1. V lost 5 bases to trimming and J lost 0 bases; unmatched junction nucleotides: 10. Germline lookup yields CDR1 LNHNV and CDR2 YYDKDF (reference sequence). The length of the CDR3 is 17 residues. Here the CDR3 DNA reads TGTGCCACCAGCCCCCGGACAGGGGTCTTAGCTAACTATGGCTACACCTTC. Translation gives CATSPRTGVLANYGYTF.

This clone was seen just once. The CDR3: CASSLLLATDNTGELFF. CDR3 in DNA: TGTGCCAGCAGTTTACTTCTCGCGACAGATAACACCGGGGAGCTGTTTTTT. The chain uses TRBV27 and TRBJ2-2; tentative D call: TRBD1 (5 bases). V lost 2 bases and J lost 2, with 15 bases in between. Germline lookup yields CDR1 MNHEY and CDR2 SMNVEV (reference sequence). The CDR3 is 17 residues long.

V usage is TRBV4-1 and J usage is TRBJ1-1, with no clear D. Germline-derived CDR1 and CDR2 are MGHRA and YSYEKL. This CDR3 spans 16 amino acids. Trimming stripped 2 bases from V and 0 bases from J, with 13 bases between. The DNA for the CDR3 is TGCGCCAGCAGCCAAAATACTGTACTAGTGAACACTGAAGCTTTCTTT. Its protein is CASSQNTVLVNTEAFF.

The chain has TRBV7-2 and TRBJ2-2; possible D gene TRBD2, 5 bases. Trimming pared 4 bases from V and 8 bases from J, leaving 17 bases between. The germline V gene encodes CDR1 SGHTA and CDR2 FQGNSA. CDR3 size: 15 residues. CDR3 sequence reads: CASSSVELASGELFF. The CDR3 DNA reads TGTGCCAGCAGCTCCGTTGAGCTAGCAAGTGGGGAGCTGTTTTTT.

The genes are TRBV24-1 and TRBJ2-5; D is uncertain. CDR1 and CDR2 from the germline V gene are KGHDR and SFDVKD. The CDR3 has 15 residues. Deletions cut 9 bases from V and 2 bases from J, with 18 bases between. Here the CDR3 DNA reads TGTGCCACCTCAATATTAAGGTCAGGACAAGAGACCCAGTACTTC. Its translation: CATSILRSGQETQYF.

There are a few counts of this clone. This chain uses TRBV2 with TRBJ1-5, with D unclear. CDR3 length: 15 residues. V lost 7 bases, J lost 5 bases, and 18 bases lay in between. Germline CDR1 SNHLY, CDR2 FYNNEI. CDR3 protein: CASMYDLPGDQPQHF. CDR3 bases: TGTGCCAGCATGTATGACCTTCCCGGGGATCAGCCCCAGCATTTT.

The J gene is TRBJ2-3, the V gene TRBV10-3; TRBD2 might be the D (5 bases). Germline V gene lookup returns CDR1 ENHRY and CDR2 SYGVKD. There are 15 residues in the CDR3. Trimming cost V 6 bases and J 1 base, with 14 bases left between them. The CDR3 reads CAIRTGGGRTDTQYF. CDR3 sequence (DNA): TGTGCCATCAGGACCGGAGGCGGCCGCACAGATACGCAGTATTTT.

J is TRBJ2-5 and V is TRBV12-3 or TRBV12-4, with D uncertain. V was cut by 3 bases and J by 3 bases, with 8 bases left in between. This CDR3 spans 13 amino acids. Here the CDR3 DNA reads TGTGCCAGCAGTTTTAGGCAGGAAGAGACCCAGTACTTC. Its protein is CASSFRQEETQYF.

CDR3 nucleotide sequence: TGCAGCGTTGACCAGACAGGAACCTACAATGAGCAGTTCTTC. It encodes CSVDQTGTYNEQFF. This chain links TRBV29-1 with TRBJ2-1, with D possibly TRBD1 on 6 matching bases. Trimming removed 3 bases from V and 2 bases from J, with 11 bases in between. The CDR3 length is 14 residues. CDR1 is SQVTM, CDR2 ANQGSEA, per germline.